The 4 T cell receptor beta chains reported below all come from one sample, sequenced in a study of neurological immune-mediated disorders. A single record per CDR3 protein comes from TCRdb applying MiXCR to the 5' RACE reads. The sample records approximately 59,000 distinct CDR3 sequences, approximately 5.3% being singletons. The sample was PBMCs. The receptors were gathered from a human donor with multiple sclerosis. The donor label of this sample is uncertain.

This clonotype came up many times. The rearrangement joins TRBV15 to TRBJ2-3; TRBD2 might be the D (6 bases). The CDR3 contains 14 residues. CDR1 LNHNV and CDR2 YYDKDF come from the germline V gene (reference sequence). The V and J ends lost 1 base and 3 bases respectively, with 8 bases between them. The CDR3 DNA is TGTGCCACCAGCAGAGGAGGGAGGACAGATACGCAGTATTTT. It specifies CATSRGGRTDTQYF. Full variable domain (missing parts from reference TRBV15 and TRBJ2-3): DAMVIQNPRYQVTQFGKPVTLSCSQTLNHNVMYWYQQKSSQAPKLLFHYYDKDFNNEADTPDNFQSRRPNTSFCFLDIRSPGLGDTAMYLCATSRGGRTDTQYFGPGTRLTVL.

This clonotype was seen ten or more times. The chain uses TRBV20-1 and TRBJ1-4; TRBD1 is a possible D gene (6 bases). Trimming pared 0 bases from V and 2 bases from J, leaving 10 bases between. Germline CDR1 reads DFQATT; CDR2 reads SNEGSKA (reference sequence). This CDR3 is 15 amino acids long. DNA of the CDR3: TGCAGTGCTAGAGATGGAGGGGGTACTAATGAAAAACTGTTTTTT. This codes for CSARDGGGTNEKLFF.

At least ten counts were recorded for this clonotype. The rearrangement links TRBV7-8 to TRBJ1-6; 8 bases are a match to TRBD1. This CDR3 has 15 residues. Germline V gene lookup returns CDR1 SGHVS and CDR2 FQNEAQ. Trimming removed 2 bases from V and 8 bases from J; junction bases left unmatched: 5. The CDR3 DNA reads TGTGCCAGCAGCTTATCCGGGACAGGCGATTCACCCCTCCACTTT. Residues: CASSLSGTGDSPLHF.

This clonotype was counted many times. The rearrangement links TRBV4-1 to TRBJ2-5, with D unclear. V was trimmed by 4 bases and J by 2 bases, leaving 14 bases between them. The CDR3 is made up of 15 amino acids. Germline-derived CDR1 and CDR2 are MGHRA and YSYEKL. CDR3 loop: CASSPLSPFQETQYF. As DNA, the CDR3 is TGCGCCAGCAGCCCTCTCTCCCCATTTCAAGAGACCCAGTACTTC.